These 9 T cell receptor beta chains were all obtained from the same sample, sequenced in a study of blood T cell repertoires in COVID-19. The assay was immunoSEQ multiplex PCR, and TCRdb's table has in-frame clones only and misses some. The sample has 180,000 or so clones, approximately 83% seen once. The sequenced sample was peripheral blood. The receptors here all came from a man in his sixties with acute or convalescent COVID-19.

This clone was seen only once. The V gene is TRBV27, the J gene TRBJ1-4, with a tentative D call TRBD1 (5 bases). The CDR3 has 15 residues. Trimming left V 2 bases short and J 7 bases short, with 14 bases between. CDR1 MNHEY and CDR2 SMNVEV come from the germline V gene (reference sequence). As DNA, the CDR3 is TGTGCCAGCAGTTTAAGTCCAGGGAAGGCTGAAAAACTGTTTTTT. Its protein product is CASSLSPGKAEKLFF. Full variable domain (remainder filled in from reference TRBV27 and TRBJ1-4): EAQVTQNPRYLITVTGKKLTVTCSQNMNHEYMSWYRQDPGLGLRQIYYSMNVEVTDKGDVPEGYKVSRKEKRNFPLILESPSPNQTSLYFCASSLSPGKAEKLFFGSGTQLSVL.

V gene TRBV5-8 combines with J gene TRBJ1-3, with D maybe TRBD1 (6 bases). The CDR3 runs 14 residues. CDR1 and CDR2 (germline): SGHTS, YDEGEE. Trimming removed 8 bases at V and 4 bases at J, with 16 bases between. For the CDR3, the DNA is TGTGCCAGTCTACAGGGAGATTACGGAAACACCATATATTTT. It codes for CASLQGDYGNTIYF.

CDR3 coding DNA: TGTGCCACCAGTGATCCGGCTAGCGGGAGGGCTACGACAGATACGCAGTATTTT. It is translated as CATSDPASGRATTDTQYF. The V call is TRBV24-1, the J call TRBJ2-3, with 12 bases identical to TRBD2. The ends lost 3 bases at V and 3 bases at J; junction bases unmatched: 9. The CDR3 consists of 18 residues. Germline V lookup: CDR1 KGHDR, CDR2 SFDVKD.

The chain recombines TRBV4-2 with TRBJ2-3, with D possibly TRBD1 on 5 matching bases. Between the trimmed V and J ends, which lost 0 bases and 4 bases, there was a span of 14 bases. Germline loops: CDR1 LGHNA, CDR2 YNFKEQ. The CDR3 is 16 residues long. The CDR3 is CASSQDGQGNPDTQYF. CDR3 DNA sequence: TGTGCCAGCAGCCAAGATGGCCAGGGTAACCCAGATACGCAGTATTTT.

CDR3 nucleotides: TGTGCCAGCAGCTTGGACAGCTCCTACAATGAGCAGTTCTTC. Its translation is CASSLDSSYNEQFF. This chain joins TRBV7-3 and TRBJ2-1; D perhaps matches TRBD1 (6 bases). Trimming pared 3 bases from V and 0 bases from J, leaving 6 bases between. Germline CDR1 and CDR2: SGHTA and FQGTGA. The CDR3 spans 14 residues.

The CDR3 loop is CASSLGTTSTDTQYF. For the CDR3, the DNA is TGTGCCAGCAGCCTCGGAACTACTAGCACAGATACGCAGTATTTT. V gene TRBV28 combines with J gene TRBJ2-3; no firm D call. The germline gives CDR1 MDHEN, CDR2 SYDVKM. The CDR3 covers 15 residues. V was pared by 6 bases and J by 0 bases, with 13 bases between.

This clone appeared once. The rearrangement joins TRBV6-1 to TRBJ2-5; 9 nucleotides line up with TRBD2. The trim removed 2 bases at V and 4 bases at J, leaving 8 bases unmatched. Per germline, CDR1 MNHNS and CDR2 SASEGT. The CDR3 loop spans 16 amino acids. The CDR3 loop reads CASSEMGGRAVETQYF. DNA of the CDR3: TGTGCCAGCAGTGAAATGGGCGGGAGGGCCGTAGAGACCCAGTACTTC.

This CDR3 reads CASTHSGSSDTQYF. In nucleotides, the CDR3 is TGTGCCAGCACCCATAGCGGGAGTTCGGATACGCAGTATTTT. The chain employs TRBV7-2 and TRBJ2-3; 9 bases agree with TRBD2. The CDR3 loop spans 14 amino acids. J was trimmed by 6 bases and V by 7 bases; bases with no gene match: 8. The germline gives CDR1 SGHTA, CDR2 FQGNSA.

This clone was seen once. This chain connects TRBV6-1 to TRBJ2-6; a possible D gene is TRBD1 (5 bases). Germline V gene lookup returns CDR1 MNHNS and CDR2 SASEGT. The CDR3 is 15 amino acids. The V end was cut by 1 base, the J end by 2 bases, with 6 bases between. CDR3 sequence (DNA): TGTGCCAGCAGTGAAGGCAGGGCTGGGGCCAACGTCCTGACTTTC. It codes for CASSEGRAGANVLTF.